Following are 17 T cell receptor beta chains from one sample sequenced in a study of T cell changes during pregnancy in multiple sclerosis. Sequenced by immunoSEQ multiplex PCR; TCRdb stores in-frame clones only, minus some. The data contain roughly 100,000 clones, about 91% of them seen just once; the ten biggest clones take up about 0.88%. The sample consisted of peripheral blood, taken after pregnancy. These receptors came from a female donor with multiple sclerosis, enrolled in a pregnancy study.

CDR3 region: CASSVRGRGTDTQYF. DNA for the CDR3: TGTGCCAGCAGTGTAAGAGGGAGAGGCACAGATACGCAGTATTTT. The V and J genes are TRBV25-1 and TRBJ2-3; weak D call: TRBD2 (5 bases). Germline loops: CDR1 MGHDK, CDR2 SYGVNS. The CDR3 has 15 residues. The V and J ends lost 4 bases and 1 base respectively, with 12 bases between them.

The count of this clone is one. The V gene is TRBV18, the J gene TRBJ1-5, with D possibly TRBD1 on 6 matching bases. The germline gives CDR1 KGHSH, CDR2 LQKENI. This CDR3 is 15 amino acids long. Trimming left V 4 bases short and J 5 bases short, with 15 bases between. The DNA for the CDR3 is TGTGCCAGCTCACTGGGGGCGCGAGAGGATCAGCCCCAGCATTTT. This sequence encodes CASSLGAREDQPQHF.

This clone was seen just once. The gene calls are TRBV4-3 and TRBJ1-3, with D uncertain. Germline loops: CDR1 LGHNA, CDR2 YSLEER. Trimming removed 5 bases from V and 1 base from J, with 12 bases in between. The CDR3 totals 15 residues. CDR3 DNA: TGCGCCAGCAGCTACAGCATTTCATCTGGAAACACCATATATTTT. As protein: CASSYSISSGNTIYF.

This rearrangement joins TRBV20-1 to TRBJ2-7; D gene ambiguous. V lost 8 bases and J lost 6, with 14 bases in between. Germline V lookup: CDR1 DFQATT, CDR2 SNEGSKA (reference sequence). The CDR3 is 11 residues long. The CDR3 DNA reads TGCAGTCCAAACGTGGGCTCCGAGCAGTACTTC. Encoded protein: CSPNVGSEQYF.

The J gene is TRBJ2-3, the V gene TRBV7-3; 12 bases are a match to TRBD2. Germline V gene sequence: CDR1 SGHTA, CDR2 FQGTGA. V dropped 4 bases and J dropped 0; count of bases not matched to a gene: 5. This CDR3 is built from 17 residues. The CDR3 region is CASSSVGTSGSTDTQYF. CDR3 DNA sequence: TGTGCCAGCAGCTCCGTGGGGACTAGCGGGAGCACAGATACGCAGTATTTT.

V usage is TRBV27 and J usage is TRBJ2-1; tentative D call: TRBD1 (6 bases). The V and J ends lost 7 bases and 8 bases respectively, with 18 bases between them. Per the germline V gene, CDR1 is MNHEY and CDR2 is SMNVEV (reference sequence). This CDR3 is built from 14 residues. The CDR3 DNA follows: TGTGCCAGCACCCCGGGACGTGGGGGCGATGAGCAGTTCTTC. This encodes CASTPGRGGDEQFF.

The rearrangement links TRBV27 to TRBJ2-1; 13 bases match TRBD2. The trim removed 8 bases at V and 0 bases at J, leaving 13 bases unmatched. Germline CDR1 reads MNHEY; CDR2 reads SMNVEV (reference sequence). The CDR3 spans 19 residues. The CDR3 nucleotides are TGTGCCAGCGCTGCCCGGACTAGCGGGAGTCTGGGCTCCTACAATGAGCAGTTCTTC. Encoded protein: CASAARTSGSLGSYNEQFF.

Only one count was recorded for this clone. As DNA, the CDR3 is TGTGCCAGCAGTTGGGCAGGGGGCCCAACTAACTATGGCTACACCTTC. Amino acids: CASSWAGGPTNYGYTF. The chain is built from TRBV27 and TRBJ1-2, with 8 bases identical to TRBD1. CDR1 is MNHEY, CDR2 SMNVEV, per germline (reference sequence). J lost 0 bases, V lost 4 bases, and 7 bases had no gene match. CDR3 size: 16 residues.

This rearrangement joins TRBV12-5 to TRBJ2-2; D is possibly TRBD2 (5 bases). This CDR3 is built from 15 residues. V was pared by 4 bases and J by 0 bases, with 9 bases between. The germline CDR1 and CDR2 sequences are LGHNT and FRNRAP. CDR3 amino acids: CASGSTTSNTGELFF. In DNA, the CDR3 is TGTGCTAGTGGTTCGACTACCTCGAACACCGGGGAGCTGTTTTTT.

There are a few counts of this clone. CDR3 in DNA: TGTGCCAGCAGCCAGCAGGACAGGGCGGGAAACACCATATATTTT. Translated, it gives CASSQQDRAGNTIYF. The J gene is TRBJ1-3, the V gene TRBV4-2, with 8 bases that match TRBD1. The CDR3 covers 15 residues. Looked up from germline, CDR1 is LGHNA and CDR2 is YNFKEQ. Unmatched junction bases numbered 5, after V lost 3 bases and J lost 4 bases.

V is TRBV27 and J is TRBJ1-4, with TRBD1 as a possible D gene (6 bases). The CDR3 is 16 amino acids. With 5 bases removed from V and 10 bases from J, the gap between germline ends came to 23 bases. CDR1 and CDR2 from the germline V gene are MNHEY and SMNVEV (reference sequence). The CDR3 loop is CASSAPALGGLGKLFF. The CDR3 DNA reads as TGTGCCAGCAGTGCCCCCGCCCTCGGGGGGCTCGGAAAACTGTTTTTT.

In its sample, this clone was seen a few times. This chain uses TRBV5-4 with TRBJ1-1; D is undetermined. Germline V CDR1 and CDR2: SGHNT, YYREEE (reference sequence). Trimming left V 2 bases short and J 2 bases short, with 4 bases between. This CDR3 comprises 12 residues. DNA of the CDR3: TGTGCCAGCAGCTTCGGTAACACTGAAGCTTTCTTT. The encoded protein is CASSFGNTEAFF.

J is TRBJ2-1 and V is TRBV6-5; the match to TRBD2 covers 16 bases. CDR3 length: 12 amino acids. Germline V gene lookup returns CDR1 MNHEY and CDR2 SVGAGI. V shed 11 bases, J shed 10 bases, and the junction held 2 bases outside the gene matches. In DNA, the CDR3 is TGTGCCGTGGGACTAGCGGGAGGGGAGCAGTTCTTC. Translation gives CAVGLAGGEQFF.

The gene calls are TRBV27 and TRBJ1-3; tentative D call: TRBD1 (6 bases). The germline V gene has CDR1 MNHEY and CDR2 SMNVEV (reference sequence). Between the trimmed V and J ends, which lost 3 bases and 3 bases, there was a span of 12 bases. CDR3 length equals 15 residues. This chain's CDR3 is CASSLGRGLGNTIYF. CDR3 sequence (DNA): TGTGCCAGCAGTTTGGGCAGGGGCCTTGGAAACACCATATATTTT.

The V call is TRBV5-1, the J call TRBJ1-1; possibly TRBD1 for D (5 bases). Trimming removed 4 bases from V and 0 bases from J, with 13 bases in between. CDR1 is SGHRS and CDR2 is YFSETQ in the germline V gene. The CDR3 length is 15 residues. The chain's CDR3 is CASSLEGLLNTEAFF. The CDR3 DNA is TGCGCCAGCAGCCTAGAGGGACTGCTGAACACTGAAGCTTTCTTT.

This clone was detected once. This rearrangement joins TRBV7-8 to TRBJ2-5; 7 bases are a match to TRBD1. The V segment lost 5 bases and the J segment 1 base; nucleotides outside the gene matches: 10. This CDR3 has 16 amino acids. Germline lookup yields CDR1 SGHVS and CDR2 FQNEAQ. The CDR3 DNA sequence: TGTGCCAGCAGCGTAGGGACAGCTAGCCCCCAAGAGACCCAGTACTTC. This translates into CASSVGTASPQETQYF.

This clone has only one observation. The J gene is TRBJ2-7, the V gene TRBV6-5; weak D call: TRBD2 (5 bases). Trimming took 4 bases from V and 0 from J, leaving 10 bases between them. CDR3 length: 14 residues. The germline CDR1 and CDR2 sequences are MNHEY and SVGAGI. The CDR3 sequence is CASSSAGNSYEQYF. CDR3 in DNA: TGTGCCAGCAGTTCCGCCGGGAACTCCTACGAGCAGTACTTC.